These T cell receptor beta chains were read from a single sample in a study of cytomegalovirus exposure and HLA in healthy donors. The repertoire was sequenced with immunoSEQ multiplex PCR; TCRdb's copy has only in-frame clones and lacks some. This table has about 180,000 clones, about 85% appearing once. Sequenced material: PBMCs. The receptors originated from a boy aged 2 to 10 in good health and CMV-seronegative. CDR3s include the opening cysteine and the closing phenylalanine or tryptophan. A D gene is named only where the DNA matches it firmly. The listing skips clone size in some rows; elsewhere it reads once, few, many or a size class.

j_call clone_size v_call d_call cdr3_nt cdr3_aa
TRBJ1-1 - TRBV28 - TGTGCCAGCAGTTTACCAGCCTGGTGGAGGACCACTGAAGCTTTCTTT CASSLPAWWRTTEAFF
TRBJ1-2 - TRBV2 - TGTGCCAGCAGGGAAGACAGCGGCTACACCTTC CASREDSGYTF
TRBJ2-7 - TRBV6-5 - TGTGCCAGCACCAGGGGAATTGGTAGCGAGCAGTACTTC CASTRGIGSEQYF
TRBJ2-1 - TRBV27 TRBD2 TGTGCCAGCAGTTCCGGACTAGGTCCCTACAATGAGCAGTTCTTC CASSSGLGPYNEQFF
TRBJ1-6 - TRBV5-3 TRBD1 TGTGCCAGAAGGGGACAGGGGAATTCACCCCTCCACTTT CARRGQGNSPLHF
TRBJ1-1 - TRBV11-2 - TGTGCCAGCAGCTTTAGGGGGGGGAGGGAAGCTTTCTTT CASSFRGGREAFF
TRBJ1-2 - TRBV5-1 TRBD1 TGCGCCAGCAGCTTGGGGCCGGGACAGGGAGATTATGGCTACACCTTC CASSLGPGQGDYGYTF
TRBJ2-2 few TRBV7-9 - TGTGCCAGCAGCCTACAACGGGGTACGAACACCGGGGAGCTGTTTTTT CASSLQRGTNTGELFF
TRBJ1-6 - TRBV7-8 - TGTGCCAGCAGCTTCAATAATTCACCCCTCCACTTT CASSFNNSPLHF
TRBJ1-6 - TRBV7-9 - TGTGCCAGCAGCTCTGAGGCCGATTCACCCCTCCACTTT CASSSEADSPLHF
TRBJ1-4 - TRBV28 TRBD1 TGTGCCAGCAGTTCAAGGACAGGGGGGAATGAAAAACTGTTTTTT CASSSRTGGNEKLFF
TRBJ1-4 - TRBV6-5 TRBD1 TGTGCCAGCAGAACAACAGGGGGGCTTAATGAAAAACTGTTTTTT CASRTTGGLNEKLFF
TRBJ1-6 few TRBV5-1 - TGCGCCAGCAGCTTGAGGCCCCGGGGGGCCAATTCACCCCTCCACTTT CASSLRPRGANSPLHF
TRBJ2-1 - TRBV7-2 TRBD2 TGTGCCAGCAGCCTTAGAGGACTAGACTACTACAATGAGCAGTTCTTC CASSLRGLDYYNEQFF
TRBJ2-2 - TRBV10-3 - TGTGCCATCAGCGAGACTAGTCCCGGGGAGCTGTTTTTT CAISETSPGELFF
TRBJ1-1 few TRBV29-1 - TGCAGCGTGCCTTCCGCGTGGGAGGGTGAAGCTTTCTTT CSVPSAWEGEAFF
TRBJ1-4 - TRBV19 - TGTGCCAGTAGTATAGGACAACGATTTTCAACTAATGAAAAACTGTTTTTT CASSIGQRFSTNEKLFF
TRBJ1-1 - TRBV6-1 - TGTGCCAGCAGGAAGACAGTGAACACTGAAGCTTTCTTT CASRKTVNTEAFF
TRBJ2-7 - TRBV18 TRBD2 TGTGCCAGCTCACCGCGGCGGGGGACCTACGAGCAGTACTTC CASSPRRGTYEQYF
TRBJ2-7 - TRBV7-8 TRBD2 TGTGCCAGCAGCTTACACACTAGCGGGAGGGCCTACGAGCAGTACTTC CASSLHTSGRAYEQYF
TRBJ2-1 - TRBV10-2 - TGCGCCAGTAGACTGGGTGGGGAGCAGTTCTTC CASRLGGEQFF
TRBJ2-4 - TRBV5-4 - TGTGCCAGCAACAAAGGGCGGGAAAACATTCAGTACTTC CASNKGRENIQYF
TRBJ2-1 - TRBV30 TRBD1 TGTGCCTGGAGCCCCGGGACAGTCATCAATGAGCAGTTCTTC CAWSPGTVINEQFF
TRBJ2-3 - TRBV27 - TGTGCCAGCAGCCGTGACCGGGCTCTGGAGGGCACAGATACGCAGTATTTT CASSRDRALEGTDTQYF
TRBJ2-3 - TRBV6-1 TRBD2 TGTGCCAGCAGTAGCGGGGGGAGCGATACGCAGTATTTT CASSSGGSDTQYF
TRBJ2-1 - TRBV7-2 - TGTGCCAGCAGAGTGACAGCTAATGAGCAGTTCTTC CASRVTANEQFF
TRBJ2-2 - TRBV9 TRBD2 TGTGCCAGCAGCTTCACCGGGACTAGCGGCACCGGGGAGCTGTTTTTT CASSFTGTSGTGELFF